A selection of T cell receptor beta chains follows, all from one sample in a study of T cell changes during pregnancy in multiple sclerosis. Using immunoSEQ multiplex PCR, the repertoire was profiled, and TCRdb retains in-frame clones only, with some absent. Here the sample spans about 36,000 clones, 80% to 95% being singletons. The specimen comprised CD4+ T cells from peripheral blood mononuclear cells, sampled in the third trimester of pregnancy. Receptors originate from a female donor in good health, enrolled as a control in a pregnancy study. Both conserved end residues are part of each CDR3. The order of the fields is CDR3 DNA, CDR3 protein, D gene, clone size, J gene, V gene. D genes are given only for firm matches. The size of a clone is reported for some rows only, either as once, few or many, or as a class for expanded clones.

CDR3nt: TGTGCCAGTAGGAAGGCAGGGGTCCCCTCTGGGGCCAACGTCCTGACTTTC
CDR3aa: CASRKAGVPSGANVLTF
d_gene: -
abundance: -
j_gene: TRBJ2-6
v_gene: TRBV19

CDR3nt: TGTGCCAGCAGCCCGACTAGCGGGGGATTATCGAATGAGCAGTTCTTC
CDR3aa: CASSPTSGGLSNEQFF
d_gene: TRBD2
abundance: -
j_gene: TRBJ2-1
v_gene: TRBV7-2

CDR3nt: TGCAGCGTAGCCGAAACGTGGGAGCAGTACTTC
CDR3aa: CSVAETWEQYF
d_gene: -
abundance: once
j_gene: TRBJ2-7
v_gene: TRBV29-1

CDR3nt: TGTGCCAGCAGCATTCTCTATGGGGGGTTTAAGACCCAGTACTTC
CDR3aa: CASSILYGGFKTQYF
d_gene: -
abundance: -
j_gene: TRBJ2-5
v_gene: TRBV7-9

CDR3nt: TGTGCCAGCAGCTTAATGAAGCACACTGAAGCTTTCTTT
CDR3aa: CASSLMKHTEAFF
d_gene: -
abundance: -
j_gene: TRBJ1-1
v_gene: TRBV7-2

CDR3nt: TGTGCCAGCAGCCAAGATATGAACAGGGGCGAGGCACCTGGGGCCAACGTCCTGACTTTC
CDR3aa: CASSQDMNRGEAPGANVLTF
d_gene: TRBD1
abundance: once
j_gene: TRBJ2-6
v_gene: TRBV14

CDR3nt: TGTGCCAGCAGCTACAGGGGGCGCGGGACTGAAGCTTTCTTT
CDR3aa: CASSYRGRGTEAFF
d_gene: TRBD1
abundance: -
j_gene: TRBJ1-1
v_gene: TRBV7-2

CDR3nt: TGCGCCAGCAGCCAAGAGGGTGGCGGACAGGGTCTATTAAAACTGTTTTTT
CDR3aa: CASSQEGGGQGLLKLFF
d_gene: TRBD1
abundance: -
j_gene: TRBJ1-4
v_gene: TRBV4-1

CDR3nt: TGTGCCAGCAGCTCAGGTCCCTATCAGCCCCAGCATTTT
CDR3aa: CASSSGPYQPQHF
d_gene: -
abundance: -
j_gene: TRBJ1-5
v_gene: TRBV7-2

CDR3nt: TGTGGCAGTGACGTACGTATAGGAGGCGTCGACACCGGGGAGCTGTTTTTT
CDR3aa: CGSDVRIGGVDTGELFF
d_gene: -
abundance: -
j_gene: TRBJ2-2
v_gene: TRBV8-2

CDR3nt: TGTGCCAGCAGCCGACTAGCGGGCTCCTACAATGAGCAGTTCTTC
CDR3aa: CASSRLAGSYNEQFF
d_gene: TRBD2
abundance: -
j_gene: TRBJ2-1
v_gene: TRBV14

CDR3nt: TGTGCCATCAGTGACCGGGCTAGCGGGGGGGCGAATGAGCAGTTCTTC
CDR3aa: CAISDRASGGANEQFF
d_gene: TRBD2
abundance: -
j_gene: TRBJ2-1
v_gene: TRBV10-3

CDR3nt: TGTGCCAGCAGCGTAGAAGGACAGGGGAAGACTGAAGCTTTCTTT
CDR3aa: CASSVEGQGKTEAFF
d_gene: TRBD1
abundance: -
j_gene: TRBJ1-1
v_gene: TRBV9

CDR3nt: TGTGCCAGCAGTGACAGGGGGCTTTCTGAAGCTTTCTTT
CDR3aa: CASSDRGLSEAFF
d_gene: TRBD1
abundance: -
j_gene: TRBJ1-1
v_gene: TRBV6-5

CDR3nt: TGTGCCAGCAGCCCGGGACAGGCCTATAATTCACCCCTCCACTTT
CDR3aa: CASSPGQAYNSPLHF
d_gene: TRBD1
abundance: -
j_gene: TRBJ1-6
v_gene: TRBV4-2

CDR3nt: TGCGCCAGCAGCCAAGGCGGGTGGATCACCGGGGAGCTGTTTTTT
CDR3aa: CASSQGGWITGELFF
d_gene: -
abundance: -
j_gene: TRBJ2-2
v_gene: TRBV4-3

CDR3nt: TGTGCCAGTAGGACTAGCGGGGGGGCAGATACGCAGTATTTT
CDR3aa: CASRTSGGADTQYF
d_gene: TRBD2
abundance: -
j_gene: TRBJ2-3
v_gene: TRBV19

CDR3nt: TGTGCCAGCTCACAACCCCTGAGCAGGGCGAACACCGGGGAGCTGTTTTTT
CDR3aa: CASSQPLSRANTGELFF
d_gene: -
abundance: -
j_gene: TRBJ2-2
v_gene: TRBV18

CDR3nt: TGTGCCAGCAGGAGTAGACAGATGAACACTGAAGCTTTCTTT
CDR3aa: CASRSRQMNTEAFF
d_gene: -
abundance: -
j_gene: TRBJ1-1
v_gene: TRBV2

CDR3nt: TGTGCCAGCAGTGGGCGACAGGGGAATGAAAAACTGTTTTTT
CDR3aa: CASSGRQGNEKLFF
d_gene: TRBD1
abundance: -
j_gene: TRBJ1-4
v_gene: TRBV25-1

CDR3nt: TGTGCCAGCAGCCTTCCGGGTGTGTATCAAGGCTACACCTTC
CDR3aa: CASSLPGVYQGYTF
d_gene: -
abundance: -
j_gene: TRBJ1-2
v_gene: TRBV5-4

CDR3nt: TGTGCCAGCTCGTCCGACAGGAACACTGAAGCTTTCTTT
CDR3aa: CASSSDRNTEAFF
d_gene: -
abundance: -
j_gene: TRBJ1-1
v_gene: TRBV18

CDR3nt: TGTGCCAGCAGGCCATCGGCAGGGCGGACCGGGGAGCTGTTTTTT
CDR3aa: CASRPSAGRTGELFF
d_gene: -
abundance: -
j_gene: TRBJ2-2
v_gene: TRBV6-6

CDR3nt: TGCGCCAGCAGCCCCGGGACAGGAAACACCGGGGAGCTGTTTTTT
CDR3aa: CASSPGTGNTGELFF
d_gene: TRBD1
abundance: -
j_gene: TRBJ2-2
v_gene: TRBV4-3

CDR3nt: TGTGCCAGCAGCCGACAGGGAGGTGGCTACGAGCAGTACTTC
CDR3aa: CASSRQGGGYEQYF
d_gene: -
abundance: -
j_gene: TRBJ2-7
v_gene: TRBV28

CDR3nt: TGTGCCAGCAGCTCACAGAAGAACACTGAAGCTTTCTTT
CDR3aa: CASSSQKNTEAFF
d_gene: -
abundance: -
j_gene: TRBJ1-1
v_gene: TRBV7-2

CDR3nt: TGCAGTGCTCTACACAGGGACGAGCAGTACTTC
CDR3aa: CSALHRDEQYF
d_gene: -
abundance: once
j_gene: TRBJ2-7
v_gene: TRBV20-1

CDR3nt: TGCGCCAGCAGCTTGGGAGTGTACCAAGAGACCCAGTACTTC
CDR3aa: CASSLGVYQETQYF
d_gene: -
abundance: -
j_gene: TRBJ2-5
v_gene: TRBV5-1

CDR3nt: TGTGCCTGGAGTGTAGGACGGACAGGGGGGAGCAATCAGCCCCAGCATTTT
CDR3aa: CAWSVGRTGGSNQPQHF
d_gene: TRBD1
abundance: -
j_gene: TRBJ1-5
v_gene: TRBV30

CDR3nt: TGCGCCAGCAGGCCATCAGCGGGGGGTAGAGAGACCCAGTACTTC
CDR3aa: CASRPSAGGRETQYF
d_gene: TRBD2
abundance: -
j_gene: TRBJ2-5
v_gene: TRBV5-1

CDR3nt: TGTGCCAGCAGCCCCCCGGAGGGAACGAATTCACCCCTCCACTTT
CDR3aa: CASSPPEGTNSPLHF
d_gene: -
abundance: few
j_gene: TRBJ1-6
v_gene: TRBV7-9

CDR3nt: TGTGCCAGCAGCGCCGGGGTCTATGGCTACACCTTC
CDR3aa: CASSAGVYGYTF
d_gene: -
abundance: -
j_gene: TRBJ1-2
v_gene: TRBV11-2

CDR3nt: TGTGCCAGCAGTATTCGACAGGGGGCTAACTATGGCTACACCTTC
CDR3aa: CASSIRQGANYGYTF
d_gene: TRBD1
abundance: -
j_gene: TRBJ1-2
v_gene: TRBV2

CDR3nt: TGCGCCAGCAGCTTGGGGGGAGTGTCCTACAATGAGCAGTTCTTC
CDR3aa: CASSLGGVSYNEQFF
d_gene: -
abundance: -
j_gene: TRBJ2-1
v_gene: TRBV5-1

CDR3nt: TGTGCCAGCAGCGTATCGGCGACAGCTAATGAAAAACTGTTTTTT
CDR3aa: CASSVSATANEKLFF
d_gene: -
abundance: -
j_gene: TRBJ1-4
v_gene: TRBV9

CDR3nt: TGTGCCAGCAGCCGTGACAGTGTTAGCACTGAAGCTTTCTTT
CDR3aa: CASSRDSVSTEAFF
d_gene: -
abundance: -
j_gene: TRBJ1-1
v_gene: TRBV7-2

CDR3nt: TGTGCCAGCAGCCAAGAGGACAGATGCACCTTC
CDR3aa: CASSQEDRCTF
d_gene: -
abundance: -
j_gene: TRBJ1-2
v_gene: TRBV4-2

CDR3nt: TGCGCCAGCAGCTTGGAAGGAGGGTATCAGCCCCAGCATTTT
CDR3aa: CASSLEGGYQPQHF
d_gene: -
abundance: -
j_gene: TRBJ1-5
v_gene: TRBV5-1

CDR3nt: TGTGCCAGCAGCTTAGATCGGGTGAACACTGAAGCTTTCTTT
CDR3aa: CASSLDRVNTEAFF
d_gene: -
abundance: -
j_gene: TRBJ1-1
v_gene: TRBV11-2

CDR3nt: TGTGCCAGCAGTGACTCTTGGGGAGCTGGGGCCAACGTCCTGACTTTC
CDR3aa: CASSDSWGAGANVLTF
d_gene: -
abundance: -
j_gene: TRBJ2-6
v_gene: TRBV6-4